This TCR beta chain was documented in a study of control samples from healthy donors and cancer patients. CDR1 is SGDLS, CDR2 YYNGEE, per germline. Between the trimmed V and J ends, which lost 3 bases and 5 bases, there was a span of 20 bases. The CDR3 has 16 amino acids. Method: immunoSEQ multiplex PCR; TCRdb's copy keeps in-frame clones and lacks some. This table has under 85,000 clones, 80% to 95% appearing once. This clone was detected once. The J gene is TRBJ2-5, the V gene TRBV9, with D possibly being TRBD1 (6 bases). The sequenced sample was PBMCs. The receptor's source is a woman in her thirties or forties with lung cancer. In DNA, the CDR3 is TGTGCCAGCAGCGACTCGCAAACAGGGCCCGCGGAGACCCAGTACTTC. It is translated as CASSDSQTGPAETQYF.